A single sample gave rise to the 18 T cell receptor beta chains below, sequenced in a study of cytomegalovirus exposure and HLA in healthy donors. Primers: 60 Vbeta forward and 13 Jbeta reverse. Sequencing used immunoSEQ multiplex PCR; TCRdb keeps in-frame clones, though not all of them. The repertoire table contains about 140,000 clones. Sequenced material: PBMCs. Source of these receptors: a male donor in good health and CMV-seronegative.

This chain connects TRBV5-1 to TRBJ1-1, with a tentative D call TRBD1 (5 bases). The V gene's germline CDR1 is SGHRS and CDR2 YFSETQ. The germline V and J ends were trimmed by 4 bases and 0 bases, with 10 bases remaining between them. The CDR3 totals 14 residues. CDR3 amino acids: CASSRGDMNTEAFF. In DNA, the CDR3 is TGCGCCAGCAGCCGGGGGGATATGAACACTGAAGCTTTCTTT.

With respect to this clone: Germline is not matched at one junction end, which may reflect a read error. Within the sample, other DNA sequences also encode this same CDR3. The gene calls are TRBV7-2 and TRBJ1-2; 8 positions agree with TRBD1. CDR1 and CDR2 (germline): SGHTA, FQGNSA. The length of the CDR3 is 15 residues. This CDR3 is CASSLGNRGVYGYTF. The CDR3 DNA is TGTGCCAGCAGCTTGGGGAACAGGGGGGTATATGGCTATACCTTC.

In nucleotides, the CDR3 is TGTGCCTCGACTGGAGAGCGGGAGCAGGGTGAGCAGTTCTTC. Translating gives CASTGEREQGEQFF. The V and J genes are TRBV30 and TRBJ2-1, with TRBD2 matching over 8 bases. The CDR3 runs to 14 residues. The junction had 14 bases not matched to a gene; V was cut back by 7 bases and J by 9 bases. Germline CDR1 reads GTSNPN; CDR2 reads SVGIG (reference sequence).

This chain connects TRBV5-1 to TRBJ2-1, with TRBD2 identical over 9 bases. J gave up 1 base and V 4 bases, and 9 bases lay outside the gene matches. Germline CDR1 reads SGHRS; CDR2 reads YFSETQ. This CDR3 has 17 amino acids. CDR3 region: CASSPAPLAGSYNEQFF. CDR3 in DNA: TGCGCCAGCAGCCCTGCCCCACTAGCGGGTTCCTACAATGAGCAGTTCTTC.

The chain couples TRBV15 to TRBJ1-5; 9 bases fit TRBD1. Trimming took 4 bases from V and 4 from J; bases not matched to a gene: 5. The germline V gene encodes CDR1 LNHNV and CDR2 YYDKDF (reference sequence). CDR3 length equals 15 residues. CDR3 loop: CATSNLDRGNQPQHF. CDR3 nucleotides: TGTGCCACCAGCAATCTGGACAGGGGAAATCAGCCCCAGCATTTT.

The V and J genes are TRBV6-5 and TRBJ1-1, with a tentative D call TRBD1 (5 bases). Trimming took off 6 bases at V and 1 base at J, with 12 bases between the two ends. This CDR3 contains 14 residues. CDR1 is MNHEY, CDR2 SVGAGI, per germline. The CDR3 loop reads CASRVRAWNTEAFF. DNA for the CDR3: TGTGCCAGCAGGGTCAGGGCTTGGAACACTGAAGCTTTCTTT.

The chain uses TRBV7-2 and TRBJ1-2, with a weak D call TRBD1 (6 bases). CDR3 length: 15 amino acids. Between the trimmed V and J ends, which lost 3 bases and 4 bases, there was a span of 15 bases. Germline V lookup: CDR1 SGHTA, CDR2 FQGNSA. In DNA, the CDR3 is TGTGCCAGCAGCTTCCCCTCAGGGGCGCTCTATGGCTACACCTTC. Protein product: CASSFPSGALYGYTF.

The chain uses TRBV5-1 and TRBJ2-7, with 8 bases fitting TRBD1. CDR3 length: 14 residues. In germline, CDR1 is SGHRS, CDR2 YFSETQ. Trimming took 3 bases from V and 4 from J; bases not matched to a gene: 6. The CDR3 loop is CASSSTGAGYEQYF. The CDR3 DNA reads as TGCGCCAGCAGCTCGACAGGGGCCGGTTACGAGCAGTACTTC. Full variable domain (outside the CDR3, taken from reference TRBV5-1 and TRBJ2-7): KAGVTQTPRYLIKTRGQQVTLSCSPISGHRSVSWYQQTPGQGLQFLFEYFSETQRNKGNFPGRFSGRQFSNSRSEMNVSTLELGDSALYLCASSSTGAGYEQYFGPGTRLTVT.

The chain carries TRBV25-1 and TRBJ2-7, with D possibly matching TRBD2 (6 bases). V gave up 3 bases and J gave up 6 bases, with 12 bases separating them. The CDR3 spans 13 residues. Germline assignment: CDR1 MGHDK and CDR2 SYGVNS. CDR3 nucleotides: TGTGCCAGCAGTGAGCCAGCTAGCGTCGAGCAGTACTTC. Residues: CASSEPASVEQYF.

J is TRBJ2-1 and V is TRBV5-6; no clear D gene. The CDR3 consists of 13 residues. Per the germline V gene, CDR1 is SGHDT and CDR2 is YYEEEE. The germline V and J ends were trimmed by 4 bases and 8 bases, with 13 bases remaining between them. CDR3 nucleotides: TGTGCCAGCAGCCCCGGCCCGGGTGATGAGCAGTTCTTC. Translating it yields CASSPGPGDEQFF.

This chain connects TRBV7-9 to TRBJ2-4, with D possibly TRBD1 on 5 matching bases. Looked up from germline, CDR1 is SEHNR and CDR2 is FQNEAQ (reference sequence). CDR3 length equals 15 residues. Trimming pared 5 bases from V and 9 bases from J, leaving 20 bases between. DNA for the CDR3: TGTGCCAGCAGCCCGGGCGTGGGTAGTGGGGCCATTCAGTACTTC. This codes for CASSPGVGSGAIQYF.

This chain links TRBV6-4 with TRBJ2-7, with 9 positions matching TRBD1. From germline, CDR1 is MRHNA and CDR2 SNTAGT. V lost 2 bases to trimming and J lost 4 bases; unmatched junction nucleotides: 15. The CDR3 length is 18 residues. CDR3 DNA: TGTGCCAGCAGTGACCCTACGGGTAAGGACAGGGGAATTTACGAGCAGTACTTC. Amino acids: CASSDPTGKDRGIYEQYF.

The V gene is TRBV6-6, the J gene TRBJ2-1, with D possibly being TRBD1 (6 bases). The CDR3 loop spans 13 amino acids. Per the germline V gene, CDR1 is MNHNY and CDR2 is SVGAGI (reference sequence). V was pared by 10 bases and J by 10 bases, with 20 bases between. Written as DNA, the CDR3 is TGTGCCATCACATTAACCACCGGGACAGAGCAGTTCTTC. Protein product: CAITLTTGTEQFF.

The rearrangement links TRBV7-9 to TRBJ2-1; D is possibly TRBD2 (5 bases). Germline V gene lookup returns CDR1 SEHNR and CDR2 FQNEAQ (reference sequence). V lost 5 bases and J 4 bases, leaving 6 bases between the germline ends. CDR3 size: 12 residues. The DNA for the CDR3 is TGTGCCAGCAGCCCGGGATACAATGAGCAGTTCTTC. Residues: CASSPGYNEQFF.

The chain links TRBV30 to TRBJ2-7; D gene uncertain. V was trimmed by 2 bases and J by 0 bases, leaving 11 bases between them. This CDR3 is built from 14 residues. CDR1 GTSNPN and CDR2 SVGIG come from the germline V gene (reference sequence). DNA of the CDR3: TGTGCCTGGAGTTCGGTCACCCACTCCTACGAGCAGTACTTC. It codes for CAWSSVTHSYEQYF. Together with reference TRBV30 and TRBJ2-7, the CDR3 gives the full variable domain: SQTIHQWPATLVQPVGSPLSLECTVEGTSNPNLYWYRQAAGRGLQLLFYSVGIGQISSEVPQNLSASRPQDRQFILSSKKLLLSDSGFYLCAWSSVTHSYEQYFGPGTRLTVT.

This sequence joins TRBV18 and TRBJ2-1; TRBD2 is a possible D gene (6 bases). The CDR3 length is 16 residues. Trimming removed 6 bases at V and 5 bases at J, with 20 bases between. Germline lookup yields CDR1 KGHSH and CDR2 LQKENI. Written as DNA, the CDR3 is TGTGCCAGCTCCCCAAAAACGGGACTCCTAAACAATGAGCAGTTCTTC. It yields the protein CASSPKTGLLNNEQFF. The complete variable domain, with remaining parts taken from reference TRBV18 and TRBJ2-1, reads NAGVMQNPRHLVRRRGQEARLRCSPMKGHSHVYWYRQLPEEGLKFMVYLQKENIIDESGMPKERFSAEFPKEGPSILRIQQVVRGDSAAYFCASSPKTGLLNNEQFFGPGTRLTVL.

This chain uses TRBV19 with TRBJ2-4, with a weak D call TRBD2 (6 bases). V was cut by 11 bases and J by 6 bases, with 11 bases left in between. This CDR3 spans 11 amino acids. CDR1 is LNHDA, CDR2 SQIVND, per germline (reference sequence). The CDR3, as DNA: TGTGCCTGTCTGGGAGGAAACATTCAGTACTTC. Amino acid sequence: CACLGGNIQYF. Full variable domain (missing parts from reference TRBV19 and TRBJ2-4): DGGITQSPKYLFRKEGQNVTLSCEQNLNHDAMYWYRQDPGQGLRLIYYSQIVNDFQKGDIAEGYSVSREKKESFPLTVTSAQKNPTAFYLCACLGGNIQYFGAGTRLSVL.

The chain carries TRBV5-1 and TRBJ1-4; TRBD1 aligns across 7 bases. The V and J ends lost 4 bases and 7 bases, in that order; junction bases with no gene match: 7. The CDR3 consists of 14 residues. Germline values: CDR1 SGHRS, CDR2 YFSETQ. The CDR3 nucleotides read TGCGCCAGCAGCATGACAGGGCTAGGTGAAAAACTGTTTTTT. Translated, it gives CASSMTGLGEKLFF.